A selection of T cell receptor beta chains follows, all from one sample in a study of neurological immune-mediated disorders. From the 5' RACE reads, TCRdb called clonotypes with MiXCR, one entry per CDR3 protein. The table shows 55,000 to 65,000 distinct CDR3 sequences, with roughly an eighth occurring only once. Sequences were obtained from PBMCs. The source is an older woman with HTLV-1-associated myelopathy (HAM/TSP). The CDR3 runs from the conserved cysteine through the conserved F or W.

CDR3 protein: CASSPTWGGQETQYF; J gene: TRBJ2-5; V gene: TRBV7-6
CDR3 protein: CASSLVPGLAETQYF; J gene: TRBJ2-5; V gene: TRBV5-1
CDR3 protein: CASSRESNEKLFF; J gene: TRBJ1-4; V gene: TRBV5-1
CDR3 protein: CSARRTGVTDTQYF; J gene: TRBJ2-3; V gene: TRBV20-1
CDR3 protein: CSASGLAGVGGYYEQYF; J gene: TRBJ2-7; V gene: TRBV20-1
CDR3 protein: CASSLTSGRTVETQYF; J gene: TRBJ2-5; V gene: TRBV5-1
CDR3 protein: CASSLTGGEQFF; J gene: TRBJ2-1; V gene: TRBV7-3
CDR3 protein: CASSLQGGRGNTEAFF; J gene: TRBJ1-1; V gene: TRBV5-1
CDR3 protein: CASSPLGTRIYEQYF; J gene: TRBJ2-7; V gene: TRBV12-3/TRBV12-4
CDR3 protein: CSGSWGTAYEQYF; J gene: TRBJ2-7; V gene: TRBV20-1
CDR3 protein: CASSYGDLETQYF; J gene: TRBJ2-5; V gene: TRBV5-1
CDR3 protein: CASSSLAEYNEQFF; J gene: TRBJ2-1; V gene: TRBV5-6
CDR3 protein: CASSQDSFSGNTIYF; J gene: TRBJ1-3; V gene: TRBV4-1
CDR3 protein: CASSLSGQDPWGYTF; J gene: TRBJ1-2; V gene: TRBV12-3/TRBV12-4
CDR3 protein: CASSERTANTEAFF; J gene: TRBJ1-1; V gene: TRBV2
CDR3 protein: CASGFGSGLGETQYF; J gene: TRBJ2-5; V gene: TRBV11-2
CDR3 protein: CSVDGLAGGLSSYNEQFF; J gene: TRBJ2-1; V gene: TRBV29-1
CDR3 protein: CASSQPGHGPNYYNEQFF; J gene: TRBJ2-1; V gene: TRBV28
CDR3 protein: CASSLSLQSYNEQFF; J gene: TRBJ2-1; V gene: TRBV5-1
CDR3 protein: CSVEGTSGSSDEQYF; J gene: TRBJ2-7; V gene: TRBV29-1
CDR3 protein: CAISGQGYNSPLHF; J gene: TRBJ1-6; V gene: TRBV10-3
CDR3 protein: CAQVTVSGDTQYF; J gene: TRBJ2-3; V gene: TRBV7-9
CDR3 protein: CASSINSGAKETQYF; J gene: TRBJ2-5; V gene: TRBV11-2
CDR3 protein: CASRTTGVGSYNEQFF; J gene: TRBJ2-1; V gene: TRBV28
CDR3 protein: CAIRVAGEAYNEQFF; J gene: TRBJ2-1; V gene: TRBV10-3
CDR3 protein: CASSPTGAEQYF; J gene: TRBJ2-7; V gene: TRBV12-3/TRBV12-4
CDR3 protein: CASSYTSTNTGELFF; J gene: TRBJ2-2; V gene: TRBV5-1
CDR3 protein: CASSLRGDTEAFF; J gene: TRBJ1-1; V gene: TRBV12-3/TRBV12-4
CDR3 protein: CASTRTSGLQETQYF; J gene: TRBJ2-5; V gene: TRBV7-6
CDR3 protein: CSARKGTNEQFF; J gene: TRBJ2-1; V gene: TRBV20-1
CDR3 protein: CASSSLPLSGYEQFF; J gene: TRBJ2-1; V gene: TRBV12-3/TRBV12-4
CDR3 protein: CASSLGGSLYEQYF; J gene: TRBJ2-7; V gene: TRBV5-1
CDR3 protein: CASSLVGTSAYEQYF; J gene: TRBJ2-7; V gene: TRBV7-9
CDR3 protein: CASSLGSGATYEQYF; J gene: TRBJ2-7; V gene: TRBV5-1
CDR3 protein: CASSLEGAGGQRNEKLFF; J gene: TRBJ1-4; V gene: TRBV5-1
CDR3 protein: CASRSSTGVPQHF; J gene: TRBJ1-5; V gene: TRBV12-3/TRBV12-4
CDR3 protein: CASTETGADTQYF; J gene: TRBJ2-3; V gene: TRBV5-6
CDR3 protein: CASSYGNRATYEQYF; J gene: TRBJ2-7; V gene: TRBV12-3/TRBV12-4
CDR3 protein: CASNSLGAVPNYGYTF; J gene: TRBJ1-2; V gene: TRBV7-6
CDR3 protein: CSAIAVGIAGVQETQYF; J gene: TRBJ2-5; V gene: TRBV20-1
CDR3 protein: CASSHKRVLEETQYF; J gene: TRBJ2-5; V gene: TRBV3-1
CDR3 protein: CSAAGDAEAFF; J gene: TRBJ1-1; V gene: TRBV20-1
CDR3 protein: CASSFRDSGGYTF; J gene: TRBJ1-2; V gene: TRBV27
CDR3 protein: CASSQAGLEETQYF; J gene: TRBJ2-5; V gene: TRBV3-1
CDR3 protein: CASRPDGGANVLTF; J gene: TRBJ2-6; V gene: TRBV5-5
CDR3 protein: CATSRDGLAETYNEQFF; J gene: TRBJ2-1; V gene: TRBV15
CDR3 protein: CASSQGDVGRQETQYF; J gene: TRBJ2-5; V gene: TRBV4-1